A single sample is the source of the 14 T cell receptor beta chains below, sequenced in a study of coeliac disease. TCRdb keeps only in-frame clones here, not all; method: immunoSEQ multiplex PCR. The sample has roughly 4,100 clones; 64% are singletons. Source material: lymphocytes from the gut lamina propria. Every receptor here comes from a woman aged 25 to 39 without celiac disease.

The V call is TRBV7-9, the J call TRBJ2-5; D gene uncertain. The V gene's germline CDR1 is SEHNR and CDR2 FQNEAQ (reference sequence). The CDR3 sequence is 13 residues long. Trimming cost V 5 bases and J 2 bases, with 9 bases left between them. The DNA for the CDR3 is TGTGCCAGCAGCCTCCCCCCGCAAGAGACCCAGTACTTC. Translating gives CASSLPPQETQYF.

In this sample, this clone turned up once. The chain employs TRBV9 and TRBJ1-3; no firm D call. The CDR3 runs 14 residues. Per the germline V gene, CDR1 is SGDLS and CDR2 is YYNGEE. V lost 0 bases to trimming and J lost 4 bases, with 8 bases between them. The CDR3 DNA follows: TGTGCCAGCAGCGTAGGAGTCTCCGGAAACACCATATATTTT. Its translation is CASSVGVSGNTIYF.

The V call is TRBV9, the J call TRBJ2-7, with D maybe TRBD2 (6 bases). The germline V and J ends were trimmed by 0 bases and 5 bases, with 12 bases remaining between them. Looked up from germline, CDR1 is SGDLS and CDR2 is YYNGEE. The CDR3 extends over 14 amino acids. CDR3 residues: CASSVGDWYDEQYF. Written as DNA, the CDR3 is TGTGCCAGCAGCGTAGGGGACTGGTACGACGAGCAGTACTTC.

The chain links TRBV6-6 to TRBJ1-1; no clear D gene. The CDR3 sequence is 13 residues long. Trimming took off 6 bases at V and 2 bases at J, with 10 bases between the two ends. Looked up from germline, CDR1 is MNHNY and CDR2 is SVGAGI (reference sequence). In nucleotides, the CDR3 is TGTGCCAGCAGACGATATAGTAACACTGAAGCTTTCTTT. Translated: CASRRYSNTEAFF.

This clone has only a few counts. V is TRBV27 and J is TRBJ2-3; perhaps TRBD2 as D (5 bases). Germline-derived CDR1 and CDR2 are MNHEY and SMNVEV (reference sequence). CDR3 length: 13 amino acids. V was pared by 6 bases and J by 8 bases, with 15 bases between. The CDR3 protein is CASRLVPGGTQYF. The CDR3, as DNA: TGTGCCAGCAGACTAGTCCCAGGAGGTACGCAGTATTTT.

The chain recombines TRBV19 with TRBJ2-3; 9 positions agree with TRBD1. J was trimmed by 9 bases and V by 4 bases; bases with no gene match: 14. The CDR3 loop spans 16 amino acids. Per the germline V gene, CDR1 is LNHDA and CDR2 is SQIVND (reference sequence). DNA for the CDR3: TGTGCCAGTAGTAACCCCGGGACAGGGCCTCGGGGGACGCAGTATTTT. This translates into CASSNPGTGPRGTQYF.

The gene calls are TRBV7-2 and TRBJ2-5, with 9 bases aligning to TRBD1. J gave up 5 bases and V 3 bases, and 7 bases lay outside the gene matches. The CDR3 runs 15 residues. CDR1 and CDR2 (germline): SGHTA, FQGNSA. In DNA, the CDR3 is TGTGCCAGCAGCTTGCGTGACAGGGGGTTCGAGACCCAGTACTTC. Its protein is CASSLRDRGFETQYF.

CDR3 in DNA: TGTGCCAGCAGCATCACGGTGGGGACTAGAGAGACAGATACGCAGTATTTT. Translating it yields CASSITVGTRETDTQYF. This chain links TRBV9 with TRBJ2-3, with 8 bases lining up with TRBD2. The V and J ends lost 4 bases and 3 bases, in that order; junction bases with no gene match: 13. The CDR3 runs to 17 residues. Germline V gene data show CDR1 as SGDLS and CDR2 as YYNGEE.

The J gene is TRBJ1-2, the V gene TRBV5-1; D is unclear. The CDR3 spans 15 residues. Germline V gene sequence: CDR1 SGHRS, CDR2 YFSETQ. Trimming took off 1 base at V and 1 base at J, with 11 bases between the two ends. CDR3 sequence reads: CASSLTGKSNYGYTF. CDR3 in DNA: TGCGCCAGCAGCTTGACCGGGAAGAGTAACTATGGCTACACCTTC. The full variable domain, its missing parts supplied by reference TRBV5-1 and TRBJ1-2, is KAGVTQTPRYLIKTRGQQVTLSCSPISGHRSVSWYQQTPGQGLQFLFEYFSETQRNKGNFPGRFSGRQFSNSRSEMNVSTLELGDSALYLCASSLTGKSNYGYTFGSGTRLTVV.

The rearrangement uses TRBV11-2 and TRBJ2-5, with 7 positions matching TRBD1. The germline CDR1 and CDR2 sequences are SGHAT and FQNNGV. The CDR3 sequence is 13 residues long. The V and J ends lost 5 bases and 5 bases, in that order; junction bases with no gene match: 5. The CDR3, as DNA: TGTGCCAGCAGCCCGTCGACAGGGGAGACCCAGTACTTC. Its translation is CASSPSTGETQYF.

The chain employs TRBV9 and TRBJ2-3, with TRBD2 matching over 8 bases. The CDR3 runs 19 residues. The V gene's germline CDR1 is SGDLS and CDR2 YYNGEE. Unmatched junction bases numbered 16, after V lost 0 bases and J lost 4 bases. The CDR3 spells CASSVAVSGANGGADTQYF. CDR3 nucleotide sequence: TGTGCCAGCAGCGTAGCAGTTAGCGGGGCGAACGGTGGGGCAGATACGCAGTATTTT.

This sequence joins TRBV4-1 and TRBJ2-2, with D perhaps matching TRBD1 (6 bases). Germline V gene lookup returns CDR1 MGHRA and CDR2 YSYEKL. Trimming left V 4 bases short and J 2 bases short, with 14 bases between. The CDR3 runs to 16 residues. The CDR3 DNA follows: TGCGCCAGCAGCCTGGACGACAGGAGAAACACCGGGGAGCTGTTTTTT. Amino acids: CASSLDDRRNTGELFF.

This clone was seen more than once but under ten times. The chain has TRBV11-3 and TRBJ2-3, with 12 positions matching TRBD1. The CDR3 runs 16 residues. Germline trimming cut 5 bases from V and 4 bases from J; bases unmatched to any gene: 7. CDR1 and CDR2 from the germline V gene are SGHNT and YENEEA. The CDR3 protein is CASSVSGTGGADTQYF. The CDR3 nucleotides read TGTGCCAGCAGCGTTTCCGGGACAGGGGGCGCAGATACGCAGTATTTT.

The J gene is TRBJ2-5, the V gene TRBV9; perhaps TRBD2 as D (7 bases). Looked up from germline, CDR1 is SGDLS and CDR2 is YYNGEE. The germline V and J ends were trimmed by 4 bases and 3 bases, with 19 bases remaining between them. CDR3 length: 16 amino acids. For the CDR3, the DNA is TGTGCCAGCAGCCCTGACTTGGGCGGGGGCGAAGAGACCCAGTACTTC. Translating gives CASSPDLGGGEETQYF.